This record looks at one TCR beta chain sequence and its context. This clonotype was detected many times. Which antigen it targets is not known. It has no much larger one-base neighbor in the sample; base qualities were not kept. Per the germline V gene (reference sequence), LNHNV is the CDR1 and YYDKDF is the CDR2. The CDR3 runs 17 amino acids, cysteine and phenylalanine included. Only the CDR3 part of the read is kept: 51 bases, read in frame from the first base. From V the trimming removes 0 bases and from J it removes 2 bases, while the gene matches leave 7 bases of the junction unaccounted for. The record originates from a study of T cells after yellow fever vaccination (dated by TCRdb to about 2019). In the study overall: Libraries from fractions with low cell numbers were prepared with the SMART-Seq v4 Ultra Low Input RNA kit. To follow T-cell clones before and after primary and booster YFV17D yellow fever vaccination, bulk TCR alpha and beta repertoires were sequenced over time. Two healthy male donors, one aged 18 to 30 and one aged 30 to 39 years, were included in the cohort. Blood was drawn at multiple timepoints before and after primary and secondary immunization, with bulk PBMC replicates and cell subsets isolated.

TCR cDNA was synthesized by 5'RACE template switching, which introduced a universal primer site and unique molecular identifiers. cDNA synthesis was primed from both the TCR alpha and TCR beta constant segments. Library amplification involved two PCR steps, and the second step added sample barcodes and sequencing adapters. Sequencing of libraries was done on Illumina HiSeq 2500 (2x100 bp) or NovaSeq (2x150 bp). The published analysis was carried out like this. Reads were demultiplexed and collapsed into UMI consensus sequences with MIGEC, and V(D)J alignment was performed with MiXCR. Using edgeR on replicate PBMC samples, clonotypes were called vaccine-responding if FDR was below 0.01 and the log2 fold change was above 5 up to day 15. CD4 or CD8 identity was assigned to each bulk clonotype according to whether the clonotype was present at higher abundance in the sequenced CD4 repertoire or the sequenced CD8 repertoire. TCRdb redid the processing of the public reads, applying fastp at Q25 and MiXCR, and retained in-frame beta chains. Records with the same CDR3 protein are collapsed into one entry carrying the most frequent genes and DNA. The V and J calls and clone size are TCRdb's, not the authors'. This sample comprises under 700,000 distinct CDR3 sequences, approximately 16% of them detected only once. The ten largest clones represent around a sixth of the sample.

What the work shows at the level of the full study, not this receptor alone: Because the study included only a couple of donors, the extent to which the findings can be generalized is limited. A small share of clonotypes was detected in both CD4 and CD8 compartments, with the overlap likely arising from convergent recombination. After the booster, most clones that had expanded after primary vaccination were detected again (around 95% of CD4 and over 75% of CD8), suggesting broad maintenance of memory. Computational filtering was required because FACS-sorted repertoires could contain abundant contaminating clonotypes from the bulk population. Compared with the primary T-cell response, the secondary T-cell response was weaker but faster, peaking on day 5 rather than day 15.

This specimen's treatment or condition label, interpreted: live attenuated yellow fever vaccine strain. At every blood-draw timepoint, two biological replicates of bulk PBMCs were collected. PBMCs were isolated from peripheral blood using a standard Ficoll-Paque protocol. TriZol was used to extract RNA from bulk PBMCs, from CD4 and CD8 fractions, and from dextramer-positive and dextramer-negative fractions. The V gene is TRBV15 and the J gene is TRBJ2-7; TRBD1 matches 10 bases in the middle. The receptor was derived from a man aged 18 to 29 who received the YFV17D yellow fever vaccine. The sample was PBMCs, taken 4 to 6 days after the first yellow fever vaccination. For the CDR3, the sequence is CATSRDDPGQGPYEQYF. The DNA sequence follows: TGTGCCACCAGCAGAGACGACCCGGGACAGGGGCCCTACGAGCAGTACTTC.